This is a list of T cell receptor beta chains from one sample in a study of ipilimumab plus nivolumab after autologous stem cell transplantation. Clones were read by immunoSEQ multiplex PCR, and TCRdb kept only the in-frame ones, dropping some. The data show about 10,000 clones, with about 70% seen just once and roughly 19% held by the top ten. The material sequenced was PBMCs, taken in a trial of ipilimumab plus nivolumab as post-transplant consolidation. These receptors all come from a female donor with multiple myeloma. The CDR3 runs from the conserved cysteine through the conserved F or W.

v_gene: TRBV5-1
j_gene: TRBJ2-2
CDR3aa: CASSFGEITGELFF

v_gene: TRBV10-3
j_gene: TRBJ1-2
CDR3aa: CAISEGQGLWGYTF

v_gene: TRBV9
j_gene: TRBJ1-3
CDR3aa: CASSVDRNTIYF

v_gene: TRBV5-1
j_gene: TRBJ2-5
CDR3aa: CASSLGRSQRETQYF

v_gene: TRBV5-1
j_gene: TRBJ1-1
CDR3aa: CASSSTGRSNTEAFF

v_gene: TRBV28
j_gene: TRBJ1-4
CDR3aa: CASSLNRGLYEKLFF

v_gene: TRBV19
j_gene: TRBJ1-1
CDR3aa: CASSGGRQGIAEAFF

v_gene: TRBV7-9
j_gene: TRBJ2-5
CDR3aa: CASSSPWGRETQYF

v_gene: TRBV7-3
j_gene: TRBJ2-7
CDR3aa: CASSSSGRASYEQYF

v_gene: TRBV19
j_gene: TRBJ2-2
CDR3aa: CASSLKYTGELFF

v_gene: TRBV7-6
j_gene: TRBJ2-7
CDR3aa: CASSPVVADEQYF

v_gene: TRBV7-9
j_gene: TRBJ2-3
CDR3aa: CASSLVGGSDTQYF

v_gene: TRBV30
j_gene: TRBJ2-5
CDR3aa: CAWSGQGGETQYF

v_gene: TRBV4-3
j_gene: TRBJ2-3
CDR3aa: CASSQGRGGVADTQYF

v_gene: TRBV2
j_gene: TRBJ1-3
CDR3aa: CASSEDTASGNTIYF

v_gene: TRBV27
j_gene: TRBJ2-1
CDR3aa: CASSLSRAGAGNEQFF

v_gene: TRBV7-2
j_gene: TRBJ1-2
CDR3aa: CASSLAPDAAYYGYTF

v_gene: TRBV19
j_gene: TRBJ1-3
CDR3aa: CASSNRASGNTIYF

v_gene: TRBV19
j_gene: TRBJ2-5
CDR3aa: CASSIGTDETQYF

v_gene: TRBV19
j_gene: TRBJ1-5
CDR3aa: CASTGVTSNQPQHF

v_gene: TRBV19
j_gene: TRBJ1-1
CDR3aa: CASSIGGTVNTEAFF

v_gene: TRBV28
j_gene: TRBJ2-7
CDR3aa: CASSAPGSRFHEQYF